This T cell receptor beta chain was sequenced during a study of blood T cell repertoires in COVID-19. Study as a whole: Acute and convalescent COVID-19 samples came from the United States, Italy and Spain.

The V gene's germline CDR1 is LNHNV and CDR2 YYDKDF (reference sequence). The CDR3 totals 17 residues. The V and J ends lost 0 bases and 6 bases, in that order; junction bases with no gene match: 8. Sequencing was performed with immunoSEQ multiplex PCR; in TCRdb, only in-frame clones are kept and a portion is missing. The sample holds roughly 150,000 clones; around 84% are singletons and the top ten take about 5.6%. Seattle researchers signed up patients amid active infection and tracked them longitudinally. The chain uses TRBV15 and TRBJ1-2; TRBD1 aligns across 12 bases. This TCR came from a woman aged 45-59 years with COVID-19, enrolled during active disease. Source material: peripheral blood. This CDR3 reads CATSRDGDRGQLNGYTF. The CDR3 bases are TGTGCCACCAGCAGAGACGGGGACAGGGGGCAATTGAATGGCTACACCTTC. Together with reference TRBV15 and TRBJ1-2, the CDR3 gives the full variable domain: DAMVIQNPRYQVTQFGKPVTLSCSQTLNHNVMYWYQQKSSQAPKLLFHYYDKDFNNEADTPDNFQSRRPNTSFCFLDIRSPGLGDTAMYLCATSRDGDRGQLNGYTFGSGTRLTVV.